This entry is about one T cell receptor beta chain. This clonotype was picked up a small number of times. Its antigen is currently not known. No base quality values were provided; no much bigger clone lies one nucleotide off. Systemically healthy Caucasian individuals from Russia, 35 to 50 in total and aged roughly 6 to 100 years, were included as donors. Each donor gave around 9.9 milliliters of peripheral blood, collected into EDTA-treated Vacutainer tubes. PBMCs were isolated by Ficoll-Paque density-gradient centrifugation, with at least 6 million obtained per sample. Total RNA was extracted from PBMCs with Trizol reagent, with at least 5 micrograms obtained per sample. For every donor, an aliquot of PBMCs went through flow cytometry to measure the percentages of naive CD45RAhigh/CD27high T cells. From its cysteine to its phenylalanine, the CDR3 spans 17 amino acids. Just CDR3 DNA is preserved here, 51 bases in frame from base 1. The germline V gene sets CDR1 to SGHAT and CDR2 to FQNNGV. Clipping removes 4 bases from V and 4 bases from J, with 11 as the unmatched junction base count.

The sample originates from a study of blood T cells in healthy people across ages (dated by TCRdb to the mid-2010s). The study in broad terms: In model experiments, roughly one uniquely barcoded TCR beta cDNA molecule per two T cells was captured by template switching. For two donors (one aged 18 to 30 and one aged 80 or older), the study analyzed two additional independent replicas of 1 million unique cDNA reads from the same blood draw. The study measured age-related changes in TCR beta repertoire diversity using deep sequencing normalized with unique cDNA molecular identifiers. The donors were split into four age groups: young (average around 17 years), middle-aged (roughly 39), aged (more than 60) and long-lived (82). To avoid experimental bias, donors of different ages were spread randomly across the sequencing lanes. Study-level results and caveats: Observed TCR beta diversity correlated strongly with the percentage of naive T cells measured by flow cytometry. Compared with the aged group, the long-lived group had more naive CD4+ T cells, fewer expanded clones and increased TCR diversity, a pattern suggesting age selection. Estimates of total diversity based on one million sequenced T cells were regarded as lower bounds and as underestimates. Since profiling was done on bulk unsorted PBMCs, naive and antigen-experienced compartments could not be conclusively compared. As age increased, observed TCR beta diversity per million T cells dropped in a roughly linear way, and a significant reduction was already evident by age 40. Because the CMV infection status of the donors was unknown, age-related changes in expanded clonotypes may potentially have been confounded.

Library method: 5' RACE. TCRdb shows the sequencer as Illumina HiSeq 2500. A second PCR of roughly 6 to 11 cycles was performed with a sample-barcoded 5' primer and a J-beta primer mix. A unique molecular identifier was introduced onto each TCR beta cDNA molecule by a template-switch 5' adaptor carrying 12 random nucleotides. Each sample yielded at least 2.5 million CDR3-containing paired-end reads. First-strand cDNA was synthesized from all RNA with the Mint cDNA synthesis kit, primed by a TRBC-specific oligonucleotide. Following uracil-DNA glycosylase treatment, a first 18-cycle PCR with universal primers M1SS and BC2_uni_R was performed on all cDNA. From the authors' description of their analysis: Normalization of each sample was performed by random selection of 1 million high-quality reads, each carrying a distinct molecular identifier. Reads with shared molecular identifiers were discarded instead of being binned into consensus sequences. MiTCR, run with a Q25 quality threshold and the strictest error-elimination algorithm, handled CDR3 identification, clonotype clustering and error correction. A nonparametric unseen species model with Euler transformation was used to estimate lower-bound total TCR beta diversity. The raw public reads went through TCRdb reprocessing: fastp at Q25, MiXCR clone calling, in-frame beta chains kept. Every entry covers one CDR3 protein and lists the most common genes and DNA from its rows. The V and J calls shown here were made by TCRdb, not taken from the authors' results. This sample holds some 1.7 million distinct CDR3 sequences; roughly 30% were observed only once. The ten most abundant clones make up roughly 8% of the sample.

Material for sequencing was blood. The chain is assembled from TRBV11-2 and TRBJ2-7; TRBD2 agrees with 12 junctional bases. This clonotype was obtained from a woman aged 25-40 years in good health. The CDR3 in this case is CASSSGLAGNLVYEQYF. The base sequence is TGTGCCAGCAGCTCAGGACTAGCGGGAAATCTGGTGTACGAGCAGTACTTC.